This TCR beta chain was sequenced for a study of blood T cell repertoires in COVID-19 (dated by TCRdb to the early 2020s). Context from the whole study: The collaborator samples originated in the United States, Italy and Spain and spanned the acute and convalescent phases of COVID-19. The dataset comprised deeply sampled blood TCRbeta repertoires from subjects exposed to, actively infected with, or recovered from COVID-19. Samples came from the ongoing ImmuneRACE study (first 160 participants) plus 1,254 subjects from 6 global collaborators. The prospective study material was composed of cDNA or gDNA derived from T cells, B-cell-depleted T cells, or PBMCs. HLA class I and class II types, where available, came from metadata supplied by the sample provider rather than from assay-based typing. Nearly every sample came with metadata listing a de-identified subject ID, COVID-19 status, age in years and sex. A freely available public database, intended as a resource for researchers studying the immune response to SARS-CoV-2, is where the repertoires were released. What the work shows at the level of the full study, not this receptor alone: Clinical and demographic metadata were provided uncurated, with the amount varying by source and participant.

The collaborating institutions used their own protocols to collect whole blood in K2EDTA tubes. For TCRbeta analysis, collaborators shipped samples as frozen whole blood, isolated PBMCs, or DNA extracted from either of those sample types. The immunoSEQ Assay, a bias-controlled multiplex PCR, was used to amplify TCRbeta CDR3 regions from genomic DNA. Concerning the study's data processing: The number of nucleated cells in each sample was estimated by amplification of reference gene primers within the assay. To quantify the absolute abundance of each unique TCRbeta CDR3 rearrangement, sequence reads were collapsed and filtered. Productive Simpson clonality was computed per sample as the square root of Simpson's diversity index over productive rearrangements. TCRdb limited this immuneACCESS table to in-frame rearrangements with V and J called. A share of clones is missing; checked studies link under half to unresolved V genes, and the rest is unexplained. That table furnishes V, J and clone size, whereas the DNA furnished D and trimming. In this sample the table shows over 50,000 clones, approximately 80% of which occur a single time. The ten largest make up roughly a fifth of the sample.

Turning to this clone: This clone's antigen is unknown. Per-base qualities were not stored, and no clone one base away is much larger.

The clonotype was recovered from an older man with active or convalescent COVID-19. The sample was peripheral blood.

DNA sequence: TGCGCCAGCAGCTACTCCGGGACAGGGGGGGAAAAACTGTTTTTT. Its translation reads: CASSYSGTGGEKLFF. This chain is built from TRBV5-1 and TRBJ1-4; TRBD1 agrees with 11 junctional bases. Inclusive of the bounding cysteine and phenylalanine, the CDR3 is 15 residues long. The entry retains the CDR3 DNA only, 45 bases that are in frame from base 1. Trimmed from V: 3 bases; trimmed from J: 8 bases; junction bases lacking a gene match: 6. The germline V gene gives CDR1 as SGHRS and CDR2 as YFSETQ.